This T cell receptor beta chain was documented in a study of blood T cell repertoires in COVID-19. Study-level background: Both acute and convalescent COVID-19 samples were obtained from the United States, Italy and Spain. T cells, B-cell-depleted T cells, or PBMCs provided the cDNA or gDNA that served as material.

The germline CDR1 and CDR2 sequences are SGHKS and YYEKEE (reference sequence). Trimming took 3 bases from V and 0 from J, leaving 16 bases between them. This CDR3 is 16 amino acids long. In the original workflow: For nucleated cells, counts were estimated from reference gene primer amplification. Method: immunoSEQ multiplex PCR; TCRdb's copy keeps in-frame clones and lacks some. Clone size and V and J calls were adopted from that table, with D and trimming inferred from the DNA. The sample has around 260,000 clones, about 85% seen once. This clonotype was obtained from a human donor in a cohort sampled during active COVID-19. The chain is built from TRBV5-5 and TRBJ2-7, with D unresolved. Sequencing was performed on peripheral blood. The CDR3 region is CASSSRSNGVSYEQYF. DNA for the CDR3: TGTGCCAGCAGCTCTAGGAGCAACGGTGTCTCCTACGAGCAGTACTTC.